The present T cell receptor beta chain was sequenced within a study of regulatory T cells in long-lasting Graves disease. As for the study in general: Graves' patients with a new diagnosis had received antithyroid drugs under 3 months.

Study-wide results and limits: Persistent disease preferred TRBV28, TRBJ1-2 and TRBJ2-5.

Many counts were recorded for this clonotype. Its specificity is not known. Trimming cost V 2 bases and J 5 bases; bases outside gene matches: 8. The CDR3 length is 15 residues. CDR1 SGHTA and CDR2 FQGNSA come from the germline V gene. Time point reported: newly diagnosed GD, antithyroid drugs for less than 3 months. The TCR library was made from RNA that had been extracted from PBMCs in TRIzol. A peripheral blood sample, roughly 9.8 milliliters in volume, was drawn into EDTA tubes. Sequencing libraries for TCR beta were prepared with iRepertoire HTBI primers and Arm-PCR of CDR3 regions. MiXCR was run by TCRdb on the multiplex PCR reads, yielding one entry per CDR3 protein. The sample lists around 400,000 distinct CDR3 sequences; 15% were seen once.

This specimen was peripheral blood mononuclear cells (PBMCs), taken at new diagnosis, from a patient treated with antithyroid drugs. This sequence originates from a female donor with Graves disease. V and J are TRBV7-2 and TRBJ2-5; 7 bases agree with TRBD2. The CDR3 sequence is CASSLRLARSETQYF. The CDR3 DNA follows: TGTGCCAGCAGCTTACGACTAGCAAGGTCGGAGACCCAGTACTTC.